The entry that follows covers one TCR beta chain sequence. Its cognate antigen is unknown. Germline assignment: CDR1 LGHNT and CDR2 FRNRAP. CDR3 length: 17 residues. The sample comes from a study of identical twins. Overall study findings and caveats: Out-of-frame alpha sequences shared between twins exhibited an excess of low generation probability. Memory repertoires showed no such pattern, whereas abundant cord blood beta clonotypes carried fewer insertions.

Each CDR3 protein gets one entry after TCRdb re-called the 5' RACE reads with MiXCR. This table has over 250,000 distinct CDR3 sequences, less than 9.5% appearing once. Separately, the same data were catalogued under a study of yellow fever vaccine responses in identical twins.

Source material: CD8+ T cells sorted from blood. The chain combines TRBV12-5 with TRBJ2-1; TRBD2 aligns across 8 bases. This sequence originates from a young woman in good health. DNA of the CDR3: TGTGCCAGCTGCCAAGACGGACTAGCTGGGCTCGGTAATGAGCAGTTCTTC. Translating it yields CASCQDGLAGLGNEQFF.